The TCR beta chain described here comes from a study of cytomegalovirus exposure and HLA in healthy donors. Trimming shortened V by 0 bases and J by 8 bases, and 11 bases separated the two germline ends. Per germline, CDR1 MGHRA and CDR2 YSYEKL. The CDR3 runs 15 residues. The method was immunoSEQ multiplex PCR; TCRdb's version includes in-frame clones alone and lacks a portion of them. The table lists a few hundred thousand clones, 86% of them singletons, with around 0.8% in the top ten. A word on this clone: As yet, its antigen is unknown.

Study findings and constraints: Most TCR sequences showed up rarely, but some public TCRs showed up in many donors.

J is TRBJ1-6 and V is TRBV4-1; D uncertain. Sequencing input: PBMCs. The TCR sequence derives from a woman between 18 and 30 years old in good health and CMV-seronegative. Here the CDR3 reads CASSQDPYEDSPLHF. As DNA, the CDR3 is TGCGCCAGCAGCCAAGATCCGTACGAGGATTCACCCCTCCACTTT.